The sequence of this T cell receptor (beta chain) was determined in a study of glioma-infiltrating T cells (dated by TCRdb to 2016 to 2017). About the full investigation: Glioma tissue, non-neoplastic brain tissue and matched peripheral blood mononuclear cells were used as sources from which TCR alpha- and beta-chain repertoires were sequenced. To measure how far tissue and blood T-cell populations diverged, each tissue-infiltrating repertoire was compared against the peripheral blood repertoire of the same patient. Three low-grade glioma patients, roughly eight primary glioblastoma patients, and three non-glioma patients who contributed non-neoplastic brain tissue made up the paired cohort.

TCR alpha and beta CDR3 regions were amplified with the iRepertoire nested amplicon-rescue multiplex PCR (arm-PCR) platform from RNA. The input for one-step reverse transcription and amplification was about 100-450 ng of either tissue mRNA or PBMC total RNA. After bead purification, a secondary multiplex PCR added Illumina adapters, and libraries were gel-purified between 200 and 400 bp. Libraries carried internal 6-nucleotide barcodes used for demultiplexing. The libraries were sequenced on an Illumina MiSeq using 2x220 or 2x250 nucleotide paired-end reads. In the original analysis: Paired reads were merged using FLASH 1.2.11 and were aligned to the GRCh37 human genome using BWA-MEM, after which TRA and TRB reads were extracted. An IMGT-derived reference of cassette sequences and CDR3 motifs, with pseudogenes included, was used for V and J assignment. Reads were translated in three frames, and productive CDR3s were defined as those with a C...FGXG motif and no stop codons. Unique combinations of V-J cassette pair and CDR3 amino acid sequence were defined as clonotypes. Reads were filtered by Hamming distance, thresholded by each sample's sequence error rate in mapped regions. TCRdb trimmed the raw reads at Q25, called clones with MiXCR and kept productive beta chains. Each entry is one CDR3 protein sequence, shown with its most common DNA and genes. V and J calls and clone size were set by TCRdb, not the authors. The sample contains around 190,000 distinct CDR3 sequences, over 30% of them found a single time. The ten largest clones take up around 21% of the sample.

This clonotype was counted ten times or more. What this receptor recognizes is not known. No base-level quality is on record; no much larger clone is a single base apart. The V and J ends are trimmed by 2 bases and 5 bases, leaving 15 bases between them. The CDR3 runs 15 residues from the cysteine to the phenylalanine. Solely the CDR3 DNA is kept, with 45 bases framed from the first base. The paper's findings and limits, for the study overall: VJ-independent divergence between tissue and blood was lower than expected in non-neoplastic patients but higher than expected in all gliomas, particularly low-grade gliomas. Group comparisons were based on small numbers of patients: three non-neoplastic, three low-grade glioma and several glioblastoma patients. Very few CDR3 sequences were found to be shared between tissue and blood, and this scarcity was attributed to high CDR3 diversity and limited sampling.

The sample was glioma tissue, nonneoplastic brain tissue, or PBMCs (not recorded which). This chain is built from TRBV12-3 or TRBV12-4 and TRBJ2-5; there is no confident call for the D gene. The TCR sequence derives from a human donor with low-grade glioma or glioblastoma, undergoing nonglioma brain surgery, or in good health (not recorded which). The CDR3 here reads CASSLMGLGAETQYF. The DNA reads TGTGCCAGCAGTTTAATGGGGTTAGGTGCCGAGACCCAGTACTTC.